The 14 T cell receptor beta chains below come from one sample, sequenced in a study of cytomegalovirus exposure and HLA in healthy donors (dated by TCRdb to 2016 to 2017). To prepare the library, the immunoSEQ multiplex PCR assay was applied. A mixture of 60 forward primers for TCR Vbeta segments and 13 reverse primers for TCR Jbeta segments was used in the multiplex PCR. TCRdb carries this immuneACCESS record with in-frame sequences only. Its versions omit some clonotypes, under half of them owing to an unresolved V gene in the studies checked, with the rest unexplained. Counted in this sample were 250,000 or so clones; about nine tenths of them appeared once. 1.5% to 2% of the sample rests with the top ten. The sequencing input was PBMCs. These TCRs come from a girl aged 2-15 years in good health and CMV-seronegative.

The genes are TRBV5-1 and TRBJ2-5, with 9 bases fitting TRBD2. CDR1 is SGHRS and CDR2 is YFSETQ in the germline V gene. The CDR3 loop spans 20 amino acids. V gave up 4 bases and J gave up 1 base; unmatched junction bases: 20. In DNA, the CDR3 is TGCGCCAGCAGCCTAGGATTGACTAGCGGATTCCGAACTCTCCAAGAGACCCAGTACTTC. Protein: CASSLGLTSGFRTLQETQYF.

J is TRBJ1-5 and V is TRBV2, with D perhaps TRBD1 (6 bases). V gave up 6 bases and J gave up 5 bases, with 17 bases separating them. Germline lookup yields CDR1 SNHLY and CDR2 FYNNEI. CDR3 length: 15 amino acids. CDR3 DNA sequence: TGTGCCAGCAGGGGGGTGGGGGGGCTCGATCAGCCCCAGCATTTT. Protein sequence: CASRGVGGLDQPQHF.

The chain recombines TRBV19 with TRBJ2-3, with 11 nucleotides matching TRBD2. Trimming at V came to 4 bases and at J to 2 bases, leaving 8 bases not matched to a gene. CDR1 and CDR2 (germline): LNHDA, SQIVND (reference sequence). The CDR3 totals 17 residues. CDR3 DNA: TGTGCCAGTAGTACACCGGGACTAGCGGCCTCCACAGATACGCAGTATTTT. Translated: CASSTPGLAASTDTQYF.

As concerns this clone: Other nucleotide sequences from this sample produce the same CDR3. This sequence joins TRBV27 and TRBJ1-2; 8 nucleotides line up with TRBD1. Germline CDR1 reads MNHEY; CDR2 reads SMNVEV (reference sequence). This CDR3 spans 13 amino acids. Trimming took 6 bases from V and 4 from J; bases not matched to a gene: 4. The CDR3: CASSLGQGYGYTF. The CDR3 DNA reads TGTGCCAGCAGCTTAGGACAGGGCTATGGCTACACCTTC.

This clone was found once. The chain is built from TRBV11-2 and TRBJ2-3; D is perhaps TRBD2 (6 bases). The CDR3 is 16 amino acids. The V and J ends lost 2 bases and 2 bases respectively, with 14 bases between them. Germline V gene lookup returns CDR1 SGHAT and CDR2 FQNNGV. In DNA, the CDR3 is TGTGCCAGCAGCTTAATTTCTCTAGCGCCCACAGATACGCAGTATTTT. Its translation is CASSLISLAPTDTQYF.

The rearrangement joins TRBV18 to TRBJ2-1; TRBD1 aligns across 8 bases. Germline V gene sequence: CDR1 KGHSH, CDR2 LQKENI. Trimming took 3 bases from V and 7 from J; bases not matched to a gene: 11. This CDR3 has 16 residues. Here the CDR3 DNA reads TGTGCCAGCTCACCTCGGGGCGGGACAGGTGGGAATGAGCAGTTCTTC. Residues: CASSPRGGTGGNEQFF.

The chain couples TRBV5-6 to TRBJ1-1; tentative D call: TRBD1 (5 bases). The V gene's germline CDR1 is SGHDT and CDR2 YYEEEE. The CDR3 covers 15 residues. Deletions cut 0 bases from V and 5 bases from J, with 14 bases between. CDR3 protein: CASSLVGHVATEAFF. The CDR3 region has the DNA TGTGCCAGCAGCTTGGTTGGACATGTGGCGACTGAAGCTTTCTTT.

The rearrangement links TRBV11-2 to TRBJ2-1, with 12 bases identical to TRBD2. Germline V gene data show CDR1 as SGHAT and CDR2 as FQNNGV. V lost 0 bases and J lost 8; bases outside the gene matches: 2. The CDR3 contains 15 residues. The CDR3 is CASSLELAGGYEQFF. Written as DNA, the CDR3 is TGTGCCAGCAGCTTAGAACTAGCGGGAGGCTATGAGCAGTTCTTC.

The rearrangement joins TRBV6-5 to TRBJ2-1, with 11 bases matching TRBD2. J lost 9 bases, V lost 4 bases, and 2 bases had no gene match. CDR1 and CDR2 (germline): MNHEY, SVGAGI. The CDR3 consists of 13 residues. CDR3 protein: CASSLAGGVEQFF. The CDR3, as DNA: TGTGCCAGCAGTTTAGCGGGGGGGGTTGAGCAGTTCTTC.

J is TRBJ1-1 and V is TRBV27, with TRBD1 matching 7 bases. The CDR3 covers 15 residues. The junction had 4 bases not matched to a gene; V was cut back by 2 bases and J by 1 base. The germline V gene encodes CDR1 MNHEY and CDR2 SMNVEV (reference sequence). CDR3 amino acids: CASSLGGTENTEAFF. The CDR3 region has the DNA TGTGCCAGCAGTTTAGGCGGGACAGAGAACACTGAAGCTTTCTTT.

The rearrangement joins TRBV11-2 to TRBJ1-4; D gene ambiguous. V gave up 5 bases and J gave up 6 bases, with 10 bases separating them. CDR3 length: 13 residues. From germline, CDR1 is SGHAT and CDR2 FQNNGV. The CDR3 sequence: CASSALRHEKLFF. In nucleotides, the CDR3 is TGTGCCAGCAGCGCCCTGCGCCATGAAAAACTGTTTTTT.

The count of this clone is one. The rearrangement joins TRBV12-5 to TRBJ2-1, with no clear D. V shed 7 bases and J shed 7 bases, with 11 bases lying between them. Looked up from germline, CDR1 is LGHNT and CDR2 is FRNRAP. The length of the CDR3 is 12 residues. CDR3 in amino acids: CASASEENEQFF. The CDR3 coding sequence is TGTGCTAGTGCGAGCGAGGAGAATGAGCAGTTCTTC.

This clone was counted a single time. CDR3 in DNA: TGTGCCAGCAGCTTAGGGGCCCACAGGGGGGTAAGGGAAAAACTGTTTTTT. Protein product: CASSLGAHRGVREKLFF. This rearrangement joins TRBV27 to TRBJ1-4; TRBD1 aligns across 8 bases. Trimming cost V 6 bases and J 8 bases; bases outside gene matches: 17. CDR1 MNHEY and CDR2 SMNVEV come from the germline V gene (reference sequence). The CDR3 sequence is 17 residues long.

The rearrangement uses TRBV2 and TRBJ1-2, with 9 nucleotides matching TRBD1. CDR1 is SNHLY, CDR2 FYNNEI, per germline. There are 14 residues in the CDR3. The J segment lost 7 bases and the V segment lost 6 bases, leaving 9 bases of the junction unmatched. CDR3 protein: CASRREQGAGGYTF. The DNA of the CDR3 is TGTGCCAGCAGGAGGGAACAGGGGGCGGGTGGCTACACCTTC.